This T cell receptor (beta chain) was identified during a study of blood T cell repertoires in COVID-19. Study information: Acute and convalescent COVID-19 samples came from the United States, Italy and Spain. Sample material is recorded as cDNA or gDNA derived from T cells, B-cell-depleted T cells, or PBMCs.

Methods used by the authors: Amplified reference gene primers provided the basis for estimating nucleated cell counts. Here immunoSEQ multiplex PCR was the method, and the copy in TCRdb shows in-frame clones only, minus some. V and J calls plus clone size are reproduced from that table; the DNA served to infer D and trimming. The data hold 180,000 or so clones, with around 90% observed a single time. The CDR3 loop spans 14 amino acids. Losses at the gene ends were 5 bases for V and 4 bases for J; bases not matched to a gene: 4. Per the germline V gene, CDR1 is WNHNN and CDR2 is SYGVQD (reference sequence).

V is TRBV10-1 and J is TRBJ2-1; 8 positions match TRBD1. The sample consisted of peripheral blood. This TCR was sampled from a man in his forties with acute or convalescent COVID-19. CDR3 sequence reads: CASSRGQDYNEQFF. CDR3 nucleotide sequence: TGCGCCAGCAGTCGGGGACAGGATTACAATGAGCAGTTCTTC.